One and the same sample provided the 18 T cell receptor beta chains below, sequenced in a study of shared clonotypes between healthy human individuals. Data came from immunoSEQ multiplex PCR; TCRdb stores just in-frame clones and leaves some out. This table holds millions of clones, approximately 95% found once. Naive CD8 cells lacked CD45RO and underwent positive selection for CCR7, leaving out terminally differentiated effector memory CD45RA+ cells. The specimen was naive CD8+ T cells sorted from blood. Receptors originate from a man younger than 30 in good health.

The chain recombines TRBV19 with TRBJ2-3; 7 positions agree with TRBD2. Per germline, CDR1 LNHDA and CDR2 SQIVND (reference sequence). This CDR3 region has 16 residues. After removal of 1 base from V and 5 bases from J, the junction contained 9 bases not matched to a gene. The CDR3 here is CASSIGWAGAGDTQYF. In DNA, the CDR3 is TGTGCCAGTAGTATAGGATGGGCGGGAGCGGGAGATACGCAGTATTTT.

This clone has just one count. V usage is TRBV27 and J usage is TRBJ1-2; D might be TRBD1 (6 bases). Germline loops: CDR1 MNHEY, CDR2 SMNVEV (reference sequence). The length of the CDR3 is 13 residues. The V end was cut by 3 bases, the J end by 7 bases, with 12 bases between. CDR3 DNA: TGTGCCAGCAGTTTCGGGGGGGCCGTTGGCTACACCTTC. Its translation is CASSFGGAVGYTF.

This chain's CDR3 is CASSEGGSGYTF. The CDR3, as DNA: TGTGCCAGCAGTGAAGGTGGTAGCGGCTACACCTTC. The genes are TRBV2 and TRBJ1-2; the D is unclear. The CDR3 covers 12 residues. CDR1 and CDR2 from the germline V gene are SNHLY and FYNNEI. The V end was cut by 1 base, the J end by 8 bases, with 8 bases between.

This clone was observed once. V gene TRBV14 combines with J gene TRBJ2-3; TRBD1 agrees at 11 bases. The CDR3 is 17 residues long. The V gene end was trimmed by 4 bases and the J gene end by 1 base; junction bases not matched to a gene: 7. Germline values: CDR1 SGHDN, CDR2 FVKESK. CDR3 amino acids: CASSPSPGQGGTDTQYF. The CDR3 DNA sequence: TGTGCCAGCAGCCCCTCCCCGGGACAGGGGGGCACAGATACGCAGTATTTT.

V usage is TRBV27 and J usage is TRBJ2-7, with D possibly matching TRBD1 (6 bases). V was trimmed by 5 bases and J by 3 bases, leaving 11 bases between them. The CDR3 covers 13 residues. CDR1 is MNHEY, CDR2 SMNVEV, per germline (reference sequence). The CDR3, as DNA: TGTGCCAGCAGTCCAGGGGTGGTCTACGAGCAGTACTTC. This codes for CASSPGVVYEQYF.

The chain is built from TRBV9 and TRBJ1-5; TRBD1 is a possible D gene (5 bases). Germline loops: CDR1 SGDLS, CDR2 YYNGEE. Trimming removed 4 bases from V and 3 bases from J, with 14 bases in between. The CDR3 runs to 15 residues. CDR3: CASSPGRQLNQPQHF. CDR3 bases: TGTGCCAGCAGCCCAGGGCGACAGCTCAATCAGCCCCAGCATTTT.

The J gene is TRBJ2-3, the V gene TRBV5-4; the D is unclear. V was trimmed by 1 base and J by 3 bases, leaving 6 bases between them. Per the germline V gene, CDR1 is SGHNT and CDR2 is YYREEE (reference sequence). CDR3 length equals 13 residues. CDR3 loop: CASSLKGTDTQYF. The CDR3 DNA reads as TGTGCCAGCAGCTTGAAGGGTACAGATACGCAGTATTTT.

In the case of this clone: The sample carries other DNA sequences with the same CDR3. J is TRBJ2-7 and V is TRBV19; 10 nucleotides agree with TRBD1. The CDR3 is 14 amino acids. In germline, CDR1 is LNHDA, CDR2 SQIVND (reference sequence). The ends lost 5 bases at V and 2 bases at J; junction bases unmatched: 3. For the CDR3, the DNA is TGTGCCAGTAGTCCTGGACAGGGGGCCTACGAGCAGTACTTC. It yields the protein CASSPGQGAYEQYF.

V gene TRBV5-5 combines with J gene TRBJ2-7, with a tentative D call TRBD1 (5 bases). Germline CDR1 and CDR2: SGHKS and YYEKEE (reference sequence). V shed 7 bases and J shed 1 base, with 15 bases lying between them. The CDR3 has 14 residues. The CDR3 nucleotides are TGTGCCAGCTGCCCCCTGGACACATCCTACGAGCAGTACTTC. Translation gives CASCPLDTSYEQYF.

CDR3 DNA sequence: TGTGCCAGCAGTCACGGACTAGGGGGGGGTGAGCAGTTCTTC. Its translation is CASSHGLGGGEQFF. The rearrangement joins TRBV6-6 to TRBJ2-1; D possibly corresponds to TRBD2 (7 bases). Trimming removed 5 bases at V and 9 bases at J, with 17 bases between. This CDR3 region has 14 residues. The V gene's germline CDR1 is MNHNY and CDR2 SVGAGI (reference sequence).

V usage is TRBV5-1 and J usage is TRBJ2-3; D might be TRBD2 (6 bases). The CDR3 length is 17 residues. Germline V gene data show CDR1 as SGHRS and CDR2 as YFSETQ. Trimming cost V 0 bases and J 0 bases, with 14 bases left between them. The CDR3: CASSLGTLAISTDTQYF. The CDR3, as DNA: TGCGCCAGCAGCTTGGGGACCCTAGCGATTAGCACAGATACGCAGTATTTT.

The CDR3 region has the DNA TGTGCCAGCAGCGAAGCCGTTTGGGGGTCCTACGAGCAGTACTTC. Translating gives CASSEAVWGSYEQYF. The chain uses TRBV7-9 and TRBJ2-7; D tentatively reads TRBD1 or TRBD2 (5 bases each). This CDR3 region has 15 residues. From germline, CDR1 is SEHNR and CDR2 FQNEAQ (reference sequence). Trimming took 5 bases from V and 1 from J, leaving 15 bases between them.

The CDR3 loop reads CASSYSTGEGSEQYF. In DNA form, the CDR3 reads TGTGCCAGCAGTTACTCGACGGGGGAGGGCTCCGAGCAGTACTTC. The chain combines TRBV6-5 with TRBJ2-7; 7 bases are shared with TRBD2. Germline trimming cut 0 bases from V and 6 bases from J; bases unmatched to any gene: 8. Germline CDR1 MNHEY, CDR2 SVGAGI. This CDR3 contains 15 residues.

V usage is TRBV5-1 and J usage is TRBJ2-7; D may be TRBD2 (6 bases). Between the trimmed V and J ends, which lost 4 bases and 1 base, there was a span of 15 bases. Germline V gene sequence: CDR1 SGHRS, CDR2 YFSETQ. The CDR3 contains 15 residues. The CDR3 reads CASSPAGLASYEQYF. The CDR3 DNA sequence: TGCGCCAGCAGCCCTGCGGGGCTAGCTTCCTACGAGCAGTACTTC.

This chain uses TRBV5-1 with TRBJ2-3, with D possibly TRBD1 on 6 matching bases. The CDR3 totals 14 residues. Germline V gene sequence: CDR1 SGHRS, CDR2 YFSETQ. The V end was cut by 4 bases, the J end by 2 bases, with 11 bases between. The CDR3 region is CASSVGQTTDTQYF. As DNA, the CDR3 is TGCGCCAGCAGCGTCGGACAGACCACAGATACGCAGTATTTT.

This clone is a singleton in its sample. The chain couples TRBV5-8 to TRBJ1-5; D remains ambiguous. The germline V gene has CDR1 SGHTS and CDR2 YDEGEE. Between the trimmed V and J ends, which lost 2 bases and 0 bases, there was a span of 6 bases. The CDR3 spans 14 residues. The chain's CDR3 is CASSFLNSNQPQHF. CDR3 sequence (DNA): TGTGCCAGCAGCTTCTTAAATAGCAATCAGCCCCAGCATTTT.

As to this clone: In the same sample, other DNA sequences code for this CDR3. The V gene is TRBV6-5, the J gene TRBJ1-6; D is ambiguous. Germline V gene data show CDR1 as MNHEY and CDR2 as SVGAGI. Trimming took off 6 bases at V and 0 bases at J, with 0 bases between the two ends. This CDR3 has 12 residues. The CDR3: CASSSYNSPLHF. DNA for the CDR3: TGTGCCAGCAGCTCCTATAATTCACCCCTCCACTTT.

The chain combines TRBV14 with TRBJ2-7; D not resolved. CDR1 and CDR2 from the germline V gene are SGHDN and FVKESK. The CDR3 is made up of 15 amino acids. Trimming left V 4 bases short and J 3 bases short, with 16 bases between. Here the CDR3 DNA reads TGTGCCAGCAGCCCCTTCGACACCCTACTCTACGAGCAGTACTTC. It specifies CASSPFDTLLYEQYF.